This T cell receptor beta chain was sequenced for a study of brain T cells in children with intractable seizures. Points from the study as a whole: Absence of clones before surgery may stem from lower sequencing depth.

About this clone: Its antigen is still unknown.

Described time point: blood from clinic visit 5 months post-surgery; TSC patient then seizure free. The sequenced cases were selected for having the highest brain T cell transcript signatures. Using immunoSEQ multiplex PCR, the repertoire was profiled, and TCRdb retains in-frame clones only, with some absent. The sample has about 350,000 clones; over 90% are singletons. The CDR3 sequence is 18 residues long. CDR1 is SGHAT, CDR2 FQNNGV, per germline. The ends were cut back, 1 base at V and 6 bases at J, with 25 bases in the middle. V usage is TRBV11-2 and J usage is TRBJ2-7; the D gene is possibly TRBD2 (6 bases). The receptor's source is a boy in the first two years of life with tuberous sclerosis and intractable seizures. The specimen comprised peripheral blood, sampled approximately 5 months after surgery. CDR3 loop: CASSLGVDSRWGEVEQYF. In nucleotides, the CDR3 is TGTGCCAGCAGCTTAGGGGTGGATAGTCGGTGGGGGGAAGTCGAGCAGTACTTC.